This T cell receptor (beta chain) stems from a study of T cell responses to AZD1222 COVID-19 vaccine. Study-wide background: Investigators merged groups given second doses at roughly 4 or roughly 12 weeks.

V lost 4 bases to trimming and J lost 8 bases, with 18 bases between them. This CDR3 region has 15 residues. The germline V gene has CDR1 SGHTA and CDR2 FQGNSA. Study conclusions and caveats: Clonal diversity may have been underestimated in mostly white British donors. With two AZD1222 doses given, Spike-specific TCR breadth and depth both rose. At baseline, seropositivity was found in only five or six AZD1222 recipients.

To note about this clone: What it binds is unknown.

Sequencing used immunoSEQ multiplex PCR; TCRdb keeps in-frame clones, though not all of them. Of 90,000 to 120,000 clones listed, roughly 89% are singletons. The source of this sequence is an adult in good health. This sample comprised peripheral blood, obtained on day 0 of AZD1222 vaccination. The chain uses TRBV7-2 and TRBJ2-1, with a tentative D call TRBD1 (5 bases). CDR3 residues: CASSSNVGAFDEQFF. For the CDR3, the DNA is TGTGCCAGCAGCTCAAACGTTGGGGCGTTCGATGAGCAGTTCTTC.